The rows below give T cell receptor beta chains drawn from one sample of a study of shared clonotypes between healthy human individuals. Here immunoSEQ multiplex PCR was the method, and the copy in TCRdb shows in-frame clones only, minus some. In the table there are 530,000 or so clones, about three quarters of which are singletons. The sequenced sample was PBMCs. These receptors all stem from a middle-aged woman in good health. Some clones in this sample may be carry-over from other donors' samples. CDR3s include the opening cysteine and the closing phenylalanine or tryptophan.

v_call,cdr3_aa
TRBV19,CASTVAGTGGDYGYTF
TRBV30,CAWSGGDPGNTIYF
TRBV11-2,CASSWGRDTEAFF
TRBV6-5,CASSPGTNSYEQYF
TRBV28,CASSFGGHGNEKLFF
TRBV28,CASSPWDRGQETQYF
TRBV19,CASSGADSGRPGEQFF
TRBV9,CASSPQGTGYTGELFF
TRBV28,CASSRDRNTEAFF
TRBV10-3,CASKRDLSYEQYF
TRBV4-1,CASSQPRENYGYTF
TRBV5-4,CASSLGTGVEDTEAFF
TRBV19,CASSISGFPGNTIYF
TRBV4-1,CASSQAGQGNYGYTF
TRBV27,CASSLADRGPSTEAFF
TRBV6-5,CASSPGQGRGTEAFF
TRBV6-4,CASSDQAGAYEQFF
TRBV10-3,CAIIPRGTSGSLHEQYF
TRBV7-9,CASSLVGGTGNQPQHF
TRBV29-1,CSAARLGQLDTEAFF
TRBV5-1,CASSLRESSYNEQFF
TRBV30,CAYDRGTSGAVFF
TRBV30,CAWRKEIQYF
TRBV6-1,CASKKTGSSEQYF
TRBV18,CASSPRSSPINEQFF
TRBV19,CASSMLARTDTQYF
TRBV18,CASSPGLAEGEQFF
TRBV25-1,CASSNTGTGGVYEQYF
TRBV29-1,CSVGAGGKLFF
TRBV7-9,CASSFVLSGYPYEQYF
TRBV30,CAWSALNTEAFF
TRBV5-6,CASSLLGWRGTEAFF
TRBV2,CASLYAGELFF
TRBV27,CASRGPGTSDTGELFF